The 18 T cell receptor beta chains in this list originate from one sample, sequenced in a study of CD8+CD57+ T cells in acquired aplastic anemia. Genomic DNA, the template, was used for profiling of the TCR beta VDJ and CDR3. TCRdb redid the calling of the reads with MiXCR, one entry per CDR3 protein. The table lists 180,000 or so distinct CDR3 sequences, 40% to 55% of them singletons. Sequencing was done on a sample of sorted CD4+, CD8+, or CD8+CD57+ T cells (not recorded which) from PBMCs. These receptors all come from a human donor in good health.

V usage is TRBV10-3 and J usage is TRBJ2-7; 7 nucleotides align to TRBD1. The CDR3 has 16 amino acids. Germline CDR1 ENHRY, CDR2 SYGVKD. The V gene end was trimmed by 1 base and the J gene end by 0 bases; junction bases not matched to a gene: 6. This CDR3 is CAISELGQRDSYEQYF. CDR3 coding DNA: TGTGCCATCAGTGAGTTGGGACAGAGGGACTCCTACGAGCAGTACTTC.

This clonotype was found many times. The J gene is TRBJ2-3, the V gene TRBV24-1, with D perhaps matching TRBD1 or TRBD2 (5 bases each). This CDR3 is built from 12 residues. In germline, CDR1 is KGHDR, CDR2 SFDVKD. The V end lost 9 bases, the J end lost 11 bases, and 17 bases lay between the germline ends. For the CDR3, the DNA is TGTGCCACCTCAATGGGACCTCAGGGGCAGTATTTT. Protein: CATSMGPQGQYF.

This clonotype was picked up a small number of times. The CDR3 DNA reads as TGCGCCAGCAGCTTGGGGGGACAGGTGATGAACACTGAAGCTTTCTTT. This codes for CASSLGGQVMNTEAFF. The J gene is TRBJ1-1, the V gene TRBV5-1, with 8 bases identical to TRBD1. CDR1 and CDR2 (germline): SGHRS, YFSETQ. This CDR3 has 16 amino acids. V lost 0 bases and J lost 0; bases outside the gene matches: 4.

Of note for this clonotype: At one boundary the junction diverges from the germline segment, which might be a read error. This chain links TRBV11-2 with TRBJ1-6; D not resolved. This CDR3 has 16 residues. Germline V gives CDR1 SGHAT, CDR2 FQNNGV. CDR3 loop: CATSRDRGSINSPLHF. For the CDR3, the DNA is TGTGCCACCAGCAGAGATCGCGGGTCGATAAATTCACCCCTCCACTTT.

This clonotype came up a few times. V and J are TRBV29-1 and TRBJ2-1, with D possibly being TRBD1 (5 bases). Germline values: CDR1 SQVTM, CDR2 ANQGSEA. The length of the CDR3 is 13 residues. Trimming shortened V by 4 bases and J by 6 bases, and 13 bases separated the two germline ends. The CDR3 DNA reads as TGCAGCGTTGGACAGTCCCAAGGCAATGAGCAGTTCTTC. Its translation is CSVGQSQGNEQFF.

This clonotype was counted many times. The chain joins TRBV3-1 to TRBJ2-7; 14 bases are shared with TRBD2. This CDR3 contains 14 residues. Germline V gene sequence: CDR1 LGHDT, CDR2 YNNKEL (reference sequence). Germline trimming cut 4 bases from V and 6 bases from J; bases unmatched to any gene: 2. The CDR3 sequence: CASSRLAGGTEQYF. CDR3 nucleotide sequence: TGTGCCAGCAGCCGACTAGCGGGAGGGACCGAGCAGTACTTC.

In DNA, the CDR3 is TGTGCCAGCAGCCCGGAAGCTAGCAATCAGCCCCAGCATTTT. Translating gives CASSPEASNQPQHF. The rearrangement joins TRBV7-9 to TRBJ1-5; D remains ambiguous. Germline CDR1 and CDR2: SEHNR and FQNEAQ (reference sequence). V was pared by 5 bases and J by 0 bases, with 8 bases between. The CDR3 runs 14 residues.

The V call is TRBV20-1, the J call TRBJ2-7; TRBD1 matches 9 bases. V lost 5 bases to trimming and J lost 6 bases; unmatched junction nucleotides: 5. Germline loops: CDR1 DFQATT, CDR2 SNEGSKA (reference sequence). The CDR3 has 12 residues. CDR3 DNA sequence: TGCAGTGCTGAAACAGGGGGCGCCGAGCAGTACTTC. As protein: CSAETGGAEQYF.

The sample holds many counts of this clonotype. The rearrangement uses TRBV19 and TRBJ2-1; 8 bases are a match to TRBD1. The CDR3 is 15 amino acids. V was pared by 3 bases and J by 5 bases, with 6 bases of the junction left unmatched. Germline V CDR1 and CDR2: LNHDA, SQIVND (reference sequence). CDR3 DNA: TGTGCCAGTAGTATCAGGACAGGGCAGAACAATGAGCAGTTCTTC. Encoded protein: CASSIRTGQNNEQFF. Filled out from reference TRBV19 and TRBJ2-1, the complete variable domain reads DGGITQSPKYLFRKEGQNVTLSCEQNLNHDAMYWYRQDPGQGLRLIYYSQIVNDFQKGDIAEGYSVSREKKESFPLTVTSAQKNPTAFYLCASSIRTGQNNEQFFGPGTRLTVL.

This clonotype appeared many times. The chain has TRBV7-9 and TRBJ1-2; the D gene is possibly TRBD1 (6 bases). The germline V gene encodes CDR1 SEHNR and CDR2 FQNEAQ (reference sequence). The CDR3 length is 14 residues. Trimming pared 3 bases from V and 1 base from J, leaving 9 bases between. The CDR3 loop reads CASSFTGRNYGYTF. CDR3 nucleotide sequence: TGTGCCAGCAGCTTTACAGGGCGTAACTATGGCTACACCTTC.

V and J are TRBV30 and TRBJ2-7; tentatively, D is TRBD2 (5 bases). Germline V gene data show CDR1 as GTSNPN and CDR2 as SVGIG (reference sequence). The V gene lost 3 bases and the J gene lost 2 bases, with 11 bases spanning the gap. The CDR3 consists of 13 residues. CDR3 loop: CAWSLGETYEQYF. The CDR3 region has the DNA TGTGCCTGGAGCTTGGGAGAAACCTACGAGCAGTACTTC.

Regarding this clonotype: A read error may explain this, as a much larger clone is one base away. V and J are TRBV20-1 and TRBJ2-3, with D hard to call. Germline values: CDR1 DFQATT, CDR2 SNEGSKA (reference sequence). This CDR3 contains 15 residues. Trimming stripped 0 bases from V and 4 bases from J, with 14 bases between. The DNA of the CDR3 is TGCAGTGCTAGAGATAGTGCGGTAGTTGCAGATACGCAGTATTTT. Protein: CSARDSAVVADTQYF.

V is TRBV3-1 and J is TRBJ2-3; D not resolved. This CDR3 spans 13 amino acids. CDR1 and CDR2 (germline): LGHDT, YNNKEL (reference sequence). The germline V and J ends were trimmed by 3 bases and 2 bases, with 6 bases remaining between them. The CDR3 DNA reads TGTGCCAGCAGCCAGAGACTCACAGATACGCAGTATTTT. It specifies CASSQRLTDTQYF.

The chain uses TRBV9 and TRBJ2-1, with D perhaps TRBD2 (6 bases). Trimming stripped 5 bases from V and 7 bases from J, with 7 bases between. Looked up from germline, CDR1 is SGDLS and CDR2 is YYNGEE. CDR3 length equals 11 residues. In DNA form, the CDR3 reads TGTGCCAGCAGGGGGAGGAATGAGCAGTTCTTC. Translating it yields CASRGRNEQFF.

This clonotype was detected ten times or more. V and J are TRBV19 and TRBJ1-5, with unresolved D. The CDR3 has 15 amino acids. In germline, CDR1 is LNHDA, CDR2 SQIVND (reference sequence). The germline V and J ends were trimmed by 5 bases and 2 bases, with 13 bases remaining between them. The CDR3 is CASSAGFVGNQPQHF. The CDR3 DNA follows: TGTGCCAGTAGTGCAGGTTTCGTAGGCAATCAGCCCCAGCATTTT.

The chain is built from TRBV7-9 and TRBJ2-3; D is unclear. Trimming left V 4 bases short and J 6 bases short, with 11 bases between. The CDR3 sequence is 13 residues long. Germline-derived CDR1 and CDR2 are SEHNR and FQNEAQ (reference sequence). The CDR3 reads CASSSDLEDTQYF. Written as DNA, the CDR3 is TGTGCCAGCAGCTCCGACTTAGAGGATACGCAGTATTTT.

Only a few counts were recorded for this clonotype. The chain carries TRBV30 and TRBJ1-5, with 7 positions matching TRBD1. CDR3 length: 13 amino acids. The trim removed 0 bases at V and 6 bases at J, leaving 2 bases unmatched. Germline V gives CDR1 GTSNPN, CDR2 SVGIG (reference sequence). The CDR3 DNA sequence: TGTGCCTGGAGTGTTGCAGGGGGTCAGCCCCAGCATTTT. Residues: CAWSVAGGQPQHF.

DNA of the CDR3: TGCAGTGCTAGGGGACAATTTGGAGACACTGAAGCTTTCTTT. It is translated as CSARGQFGDTEAFF. This chain links TRBV20-1 with TRBJ1-1; the D gene is possibly TRBD1 (6 bases). Germline V gene lookup returns CDR1 DFQATT and CDR2 SNEGSKA (reference sequence). This CDR3 is 14 amino acids long. Trimming stripped 3 bases from V and 3 bases from J, with 14 bases between.